Presented here are 18 T cell receptor beta chains from one specimen sequenced in a study of blood T cell repertoires in COVID-19. Only in-frame clones appear in the TCRdb table, and some are missing; sequencing was by immunoSEQ multiplex PCR. Of a few hundred thousand clones listed, 80% to 90% are singletons. Sequenced: peripheral blood. The receptors originated from a man in his sixties who had recovered from COVID-19.

This chain joins TRBV18 and TRBJ1-2, with D possibly matching TRBD1 (5 bases). Germline V gene lookup returns CDR1 KGHSH and CDR2 LQKENI. Trimming took off 3 bases at V and 0 bases at J, with 11 bases between the two ends. CDR3 length: 15 residues. This CDR3 reads CASSPRDWANYGYTF. The CDR3 coding sequence is TGTGCCAGCTCACCTCGGGACTGGGCTAACTATGGCTACACCTTC.

This chain joins TRBV27 and TRBJ2-6; TRBD1 matches at 11 bases. V shed 6 bases and J 2 bases; nucleotides not matched to a gene: 6. The CDR3 is made up of 17 amino acids. Per the germline V gene, CDR1 is MNHEY and CDR2 is SMNVEV (reference sequence). In DNA, the CDR3 is TGTGCCAGCAGAAGTGGACAGGGGGCGGCTGGGGCCAACGTCCTGACTTTC. Its protein product is CASRSGQGAAGANVLTF.

This rearrangement joins TRBV5-1 to TRBJ1-2; D possibly corresponds to TRBD1 (5 bases). V dropped 1 base and J dropped 4 bases, with 14 bases sitting between them. The germline CDR1 and CDR2 sequences are SGHRS and YFSETQ. This CDR3 region has 15 residues. CDR3 amino acids: CASSLLEEGRYGYTF. CDR3 sequence (DNA): TGCGCCAGCAGCTTGTTGGAGGAGGGGCGCTATGGCTACACCTTC.

As concerns this clone: The identical CDR3 is also encoded by other nucleotide sequences in the sample. The chain joins TRBV11-3 to TRBJ2-1; TRBD2 matches 13 bases. The ends lost 0 bases at V and 6 bases at J; junction bases unmatched: 8. The germline gives CDR1 SGHNT, CDR2 YENEEA. CDR3 length: 18 residues. CDR3: CASSLDQGGTSGINEQFF. DNA of the CDR3: TGTGCCAGCAGCTTAGACCAGGGGGGGACTAGCGGGATCAATGAGCAGTTCTTC.

Only a few counts were recorded for this clone. The chain employs TRBV5-4 and TRBJ2-2; 10 bases map to TRBD1. Germline assignment: CDR1 SGHNT and CDR2 YYREEE (reference sequence). V shed 4 bases and J 8 bases; nucleotides not matched to a gene: 17. This CDR3 spans 18 amino acids. CDR3 DNA sequence: TGTGCCAGCAGCAGACCCGGGACAGGGGCTATCACGAGTGGGGAGCTGTTTTTT. Its protein product is CASSRPGTGAITSGELFF.

J is TRBJ2-7 and V is TRBV3-1 (or the pseudogene TRBV3-2), with 8 bases lining up with TRBD1. CDR1 LGHDT and CDR2 YNNKEL come from the germline V gene (reference sequence). V lost 3 bases, J lost 1 base, and 2 bases stayed unmatched. This CDR3 has 14 residues. The CDR3 spells CASSQRQGSYEQYF. CDR3 nucleotides: TGTGCCAGCAGCCAGAGACAGGGGTCCTACGAGCAGTACTTC.

The gene calls are TRBV28 and TRBJ1-2; D is unclear. V was clipped by 1 base and J by 6 bases, with 3 bases between them. This CDR3 is built from 11 residues. CDR1 is MDHEN, CDR2 SYDVKM, per germline. The CDR3 protein is CASSLLDGYTF. Written as DNA, the CDR3 is TGTGCCAGCAGTTTATTAGATGGCTACACCTTC.

This clone appeared once. This rearrangement joins TRBV4-1 to TRBJ2-7; D gene uncertain. V lost 1 base and J lost 0, with 10 bases in between. There are 15 residues in the CDR3. Looked up from germline, CDR1 is MGHRA and CDR2 is YSYEKL. The CDR3 spells CASSQVQVPSYEQYF. In DNA, the CDR3 is TGCGCCAGCAGCCAAGTTCAGGTTCCCTCCTACGAGCAGTACTTC.

The CDR3 here is CASSLVGGKSSGELFF. The CDR3 DNA sequence: TGTGCCAGCAGCTTAGTAGGCGGGAAATCTTCCGGGGAGCTGTTTTTT. The rearrangement uses TRBV7-6 and TRBJ2-2, with D perhaps matching TRBD2 (6 bases). The germline CDR1 and CDR2 sequences are SGHVS and FNYEAQ. Between the trimmed V and J ends, which lost 1 base and 6 bases, there was a span of 15 bases. This CDR3 spans 16 amino acids.

The chain uses TRBV7-6 and TRBJ2-7, with TRBD2 identical over 11 bases. Germline CDR1 SGHVS, CDR2 FNYEAQ. The CDR3 is 17 residues long. The ends lost 4 bases at V and 1 base at J; junction bases unmatched: 9. In nucleotides, the CDR3 is TGTGCCAGCAGCTCTAGACTAGCGGGGACCCATTCCTACGAGCAGTACTTC. Residues: CASSSRLAGTHSYEQYF. The full variable domain, in which reference TRBV7-6 and TRBJ2-7 provide the parts outside the CDR3, is GAGVSQSPRYKVTKRGQDVALRCDPISGHVSLYWYRQALGQGPEFLTYFNYEAQQDKSGLPNDRFSAERPEGSISTLTIQRTEQRDSAMYRCASSSRLAGTHSYEQYFGPGTRLTVT.

The genes are TRBV4-1 and TRBJ2-7, with TRBD2 as a possible D gene (5 bases). Trimming left V 0 bases short and J 7 bases short, with 16 bases between. Per the germline V gene, CDR1 is MGHRA and CDR2 is YSYEKL. The CDR3 loop spans 15 amino acids. CDR3 amino acids: CASSQDTLPGGEQYF. The CDR3, as DNA: TGCGCCAGCAGCCAAGATACTCTTCCAGGCGGGGAGCAGTACTTC.

The V and J genes are TRBV21-1 and TRBJ2-5; whether TRBD1, the table's D call, matches the DNA was not checked. TRBV21-1 is reported as a pseudogene. The CDR3 has 18 amino acids. The CDR3 loop reads CASSKGGCGQGHQETQYF. CDR3 coding DNA: TGTGCCAGCAGCAAAGGCGGTTGTGGACAGGGCCACCAAGAGACCCAGTACTTC.

This chain connects TRBV9 to TRBJ1-1; no reliable D call. Trimming pared 0 bases from V and 2 bases from J, leaving 11 bases between. CDR3 size: 15 residues. In germline, CDR1 is SGDLS, CDR2 YYNGEE. The CDR3 protein is CASSVEPGSNTEAFF. Written as DNA, the CDR3 is TGTGCCAGCAGCGTAGAGCCTGGTTCAAACACTGAAGCTTTCTTT.

The chain uses TRBV30 and TRBJ2-7; 7 positions match TRBD1. The germline V gene has CDR1 GTSNPN and CDR2 SVGIG (reference sequence). V shed 4 bases, J shed 5 bases, and the junction held 5 bases outside the gene matches. CDR3 size: 12 residues. CDR3: CAWIGGSNEQYF. CDR3 in DNA: TGTGCCTGGATAGGGGGCAGCAACGAGCAGTACTTC.

Remarks on this clone: One junction end disagrees with the germline gene, perhaps due to a read error. This chain links TRBV30 with TRBJ2-3; TRBD1 might be the D (6 bases). The CDR3 contains 15 residues. Per the germline V gene, CDR1 is GTSNPN and CDR2 is SVGIG (reference sequence). Written as DNA, the CDR3 is TGTGCCTGGGGTGTGGGGGCGGAGGGCACAGATACGCAGTATTTT. Translation gives CAWGVGAEGTDTQYF.

The J gene is TRBJ2-7, the V gene TRBV19; TRBD1 agrees at 9 bases. The CDR3 covers 15 residues. Germline CDR1 is LNHDA and CDR2 is SQIVND (reference sequence). V trimming: 0 bases; J trimming: 6 bases; junction bases outside the gene matches: 6. CDR3 sequence: CASSIDGTGLGEQYF. The CDR3 region has the DNA TGTGCCAGTAGTATAGATGGGACAGGGTTAGGCGAGCAGTACTTC.

The V call is TRBV21-1, the J call TRBJ2-4; TRBD2 is taken as the D call from the table, unchecked against the DNA. TRBV21-1 is a pseudogene segment. The CDR3 is 14 amino acids. CDR3 sequence reads: CAIRGGLAKNIQYF. CDR3 DNA sequence: TGTGCCATTCGAGGCGGTTTAGCCAAAAACATTCAGTACTTC.

The chain combines TRBV5-6 with TRBJ1-2; a possible D gene is TRBD1 (6 bases). Germline CDR1 is SGHDT and CDR2 is YYEEEE. V lost 2 bases to trimming and J lost 1 base, with 12 bases between them. The CDR3 is 15 residues long. CDR3 loop: CASSFGQSFNYGYTF. The DNA for the CDR3 is TGTGCCAGCAGCTTTGGACAGTCCTTTAACTATGGCTACACCTTC. The full variable domain, rest sourced from reference TRBV5-6 and TRBJ1-2, is DAGVTQSPTHLIKTRGQQVTLRCSPKSGHDTVSWYQQALGQGPQFIFQYYEEEERQRGNFPDRFSGHQFPNYSSELNVNALLLGDSALYLCASSFGQSFNYGYTFGSGTRLTVV.